The T cell receptor (delta chain) described here comes from a study of Vδ1+ human thymocytes. General study points: Thymic TRG and TRD repertoires appeared highly polyclonal. TRG sequences recurred across donors, whereas TRD sequences stayed essentially private.

Extracted RNA was reverse transcribed into cDNA. Pooled V-gene forward primers with one constant-region reverse primer generated the CDR3 amplicons by multiplex PCR. TCRdb redid the clone calls on the multiplex PCR reads with CATT. The data contain 20,000 to 25,000 delta-chain clones, about 8% of them seen just once; the ten biggest clones take up just under 1%. This clone was counted a few times. The antigen is undetermined. The CDR3 consists of 19 residues. Per germline, CDR1 TSWWSYY and CDR2 QGS. With V trimmed by 0 bases and J by 0 bases, 12 bases remained unmatched. The receptor's source is a child under two years old who had congenital heart surgery. V and J are TRDV1 and TRDJ1; 8 bases agree with TRDD3. Material: Vdelta1+ gamma-delta thymocytes from the thymus. The subset here: FACS-sorted CD3+ TCRalphabeta- TCRVdelta1+ TCRVdelta2- thymocytes. CDR3: CALGELGTWGSRYTDKLIF. In DNA, the CDR3 is TGTGCTCTTGGGGAACTAGGTACCTGGGGGAGCCGTTACACCGATAAACTCATCTTT.